The 24 T cell receptor beta chains below come from one sample, sequenced in a study of T-cell memory formation after mild COVID-19. TCRdb re-called the 5' RACE reads with MiXCR, one entry per CDR3 protein. The sample includes 100,000 to 120,000 distinct CDR3 sequences, 22% of them seen just once. Source material: PBMCs or a T cell subset sorted from them (not recorded which). The receptors here all came from a man aged 18 to 29 who had mild COVID-19 (a few samples of this study predate the infection). Cell type and time point are not known.

The genes are TRBV20-1 and TRBJ2-7; D possibly corresponds to TRBD1 (5 bases). Germline values: CDR1 DFQATT, CDR2 SNEGSKA (reference sequence). V lost 0 bases and J lost 7, with 16 bases in between. The CDR3 spans 14 residues. The CDR3 DNA reads TGCAGTGCTAGAGATTTAGGCGGACCAGGGGAGCAGTACTTC. As protein: CSARDLGGPGEQYF.

This clonotype was recorded a few times. The junction departs from the called germline gene at one end, perhaps through a read error. The chain links TRBV6-2 or TRBV6-3 to TRBJ2-7; 9 positions match TRBD1. CDR3 length: 11 amino acids. Germline V lookup: CDR1 MNHEY, CDR2 SVGEGT. The CDR3, as DNA: TGTGCCAGCAGTACAGGGGGCGACGTACACTTC. Translation gives CASSTGGDVHF.

Written as DNA, the CDR3 is TGTGCCAGCAGTCGGACAGGGGGCTCCTACGAGCAGTACTTC. Translation gives CASSRTGGSYEQYF. This chain uses TRBV3-1 with TRBJ2-7; 10 nucleotides align to TRBD1. The junction had 2 bases not matched to a gene; V was cut back by 6 bases and J by 0 bases. Germline V gives CDR1 LGHDT, CDR2 YNNKEL (reference sequence). CDR3 length: 14 residues.

The V gene is TRBV5-5, the J gene TRBJ2-7, with 7 nucleotides matching TRBD2. Germline V gene data show CDR1 as SGHKS and CDR2 as YYEKEE (reference sequence). This CDR3 region has 14 residues. The CDR3 DNA sequence: TGTGCCAGCAGCTACGCCGGGACGGCGGGGGTAGACTCCGTC. It is translated as CASSYAGTAGVDSV.

As to this clonotype: One end of the junction is discordant with germline, which a read error may explain. This sequence joins TRBV3-1 and TRBJ2-7; D call uncertain. The CDR3 consists of 12 residues. Germline V CDR1 and CDR2: LGHDT, YNNKEL (reference sequence). CDR3 loop: CASSQVVTDTRF. The DNA for the CDR3 is TGTGCCAGCAGCCAAGTCGTGACTGACACTCGGTTC.

CDR3 in amino acids: CASSSETSVDGELFF. CDR3 nucleotides: TGTGCCAGCAGCTCTGAGACTAGCGTGGACGGGGAGCTGTTTTTT. This sequence joins TRBV5-4 and TRBJ2-2; 8 nucleotides line up with TRBD2. Losses at the gene ends were 3 bases for V and 7 bases for J; bases not matched to a gene: 8. This CDR3 has 15 residues. Germline V gene lookup returns CDR1 SGHNT and CDR2 YYREEE (reference sequence).

The sample holds a few counts of this clonotype. V is TRBV5-4 and J is TRBJ2-1, with 10 positions matching TRBD2. This CDR3 has 15 amino acids. Germline V gives CDR1 SGHNT, CDR2 YYREEE (reference sequence). Losses at the gene ends were 4 bases for V and 8 bases for J; bases not matched to a gene: 9. CDR3 in amino acids: CASSLSGGALYEQFF. The CDR3 bases are TGTGCCAGCAGCCTGAGCGGGGGGGCGTTATATGAGCAGTTCTTC.

The chain employs TRBV12-3 or TRBV12-4 and TRBJ2-1, with TRBD2 as a possible D gene (5 bases). The CDR3 has 15 residues. The V end lost 3 bases, the J end lost 6 bases, and 15 bases lay between the germline ends. The CDR3 DNA reads TGTGCCAGCAGTTTGAGCGGTTACGACGGCAATGAGCAGTTCTTC. It specifies CASSLSGYDGNEQFF.

This clonotype was detected only a few times. J is TRBJ2-7 and V is TRBV12-5, with D possibly TRBD1 on 6 matching bases. V was pared by 2 bases and J by 4 bases, with 12 bases between. Germline V gene sequence: CDR1 LGHNT, CDR2 FRNRAP. This CDR3 is 14 amino acids long. This CDR3 reads CASGLSGTPYEQYF. The CDR3, as DNA: TGTGCTAGTGGTTTGTCCGGGACACCTTACGAGCAGTACTTC. Using reference TRBV12-5 and TRBJ2-7 for the parts outside the CDR3, the full variable domain is DARVTQTPRHKVTEMGQEVTMRCQPILGHNTVFWYRQTMMQGLELLAYFRNRAPLDDSGMPKDRFSAEMPDATLATLKIQPSEPRDSAVYFCASGLSGTPYEQYFGPGTRLTVT.

This chain uses TRBV6-2 or TRBV6-3 with TRBJ2-3, with a weak D call TRBD1 (6 bases). Looked up from germline, CDR1 is MNHEY and CDR2 is SVGEGT. V gave up 5 bases and J gave up 5 bases, with 23 bases separating them. This CDR3 comprises 17 residues. CDR3 sequence (DNA): TGTGCCAGCAGTGACCGCCCGTGGACAGTGTCTGGAGATACGCAGTATTTT. It translates to CASSDRPWTVSGDTQYF.

This clonotype was seen only a few times. The chain recombines TRBV7-2 with TRBJ2-3; no reliable D call. V dropped 5 bases and J dropped 0 bases, with 9 bases sitting between them. This CDR3 contains 14 residues. In germline, CDR1 is SGHTA, CDR2 FQGNSA. The CDR3 coding sequence is TGTGCCAGCAGCCAAAGACCAAGCACAGATACGCAGTATTTT. This gives the protein CASSQRPSTDTQYF. The full variable domain, with the rest looked up from reference TRBV7-2 and TRBJ2-3, is GAGVSQSPSNKVTEKGKDVELRCDPISGHTALYWYRQSLGQGLEFLIYFQGNSAPDKSGLPSDRFSAERTGGSVSTLTIQRTQQEDSAVYLCASSQRPSTDTQYFGPGTRLTVL.

This clonotype was seen only a few times. The rearrangement links TRBV7-2 to TRBJ1-1; the D gene is possibly TRBD1 (6 bases). The germline V gene has CDR1 SGHTA and CDR2 FQGNSA. This CDR3 has 13 residues. The germline V and J ends were trimmed by 2 bases and 4 bases, with 8 bases remaining between them. CDR3 DNA: TGTGCCAGCAGCTTAACAGGGTTCACTGAAGCTTTCTTT. This codes for CASSLTGFTEAFF.

This sequence joins TRBV6-6 and TRBJ2-1, with D maybe TRBD1 (6 bases). The V gene lost 6 bases and the J gene lost 5 bases, with 11 bases spanning the gap. The CDR3 loop spans 13 amino acids. Germline loops: CDR1 MNHNY, CDR2 SVGAGI (reference sequence). CDR3 residues: CASRSGVNNEQFF. The CDR3, as DNA: TGTGCCAGCAGGTCAGGGGTCAACAATGAGCAGTTCTTC.

This clonotype turned up a few times. V is TRBV28 and J is TRBJ2-3, with 8 bases aligning to TRBD2. V dropped 2 bases and J dropped 3; count of bases not matched to a gene: 7. Germline V lookup: CDR1 MDHEN, CDR2 SYDVKM. The CDR3 sequence is 16 residues long. CDR3 sequence: CASSLLPAGVTDTQYF. In DNA form, the CDR3 reads TGTGCCAGCAGTTTACTCCCAGCGGGGGTGACAGATACGCAGTATTTT.

This chain joins TRBV6-2 or TRBV6-3 and TRBJ2-3; 7 bases match TRBD2. V was clipped by 2 bases and J by 12 bases; unmatched bases: 5. Germline loops: CDR1 MNHEY, CDR2 SVGEGT. The CDR3 has 12 residues. CDR3 residues: CASSYRGRDQYF. The DNA for the CDR3 is TGTGCCAGCAGTTACCGAGGGAGGGATCAGTATTTT.

The chain couples TRBV6-5 to TRBJ2-7; D is possibly TRBD1 or TRBD2 (5 bases each). Germline V CDR1 and CDR2: MNHEY, SVGAGI. The CDR3 spans 15 residues. V gave up 2 bases and J gave up 3 bases, with 14 bases separating them. DNA for the CDR3: TGTGCCAGCAGTTACGGGTTTGGGGGTAGCTACGAGCAGTACTTC. It translates to CASSYGFGGSYEQYF.

The chain links TRBV20-1 to TRBJ2-1; tentatively, D is TRBD2 (6 bases). V lost 5 bases, J lost 9 bases, and 11 bases lay in between. This CDR3 has 11 amino acids. Germline CDR1 DFQATT, CDR2 SNEGSKA (reference sequence). The DNA for the CDR3 is TGCAGTGCTCACATGGAGGGTGAGCAGTTCTTC. Protein product: CSAHMEGEQFF.

This clonotype has a handful of counts. The chain is built from TRBV15 and TRBJ1-5, with D tentatively TRBD1 (6 bases). The CDR3 covers 14 residues. The V gene's germline CDR1 is LNHNV and CDR2 YYDKDF (reference sequence). V lost 0 bases and J lost 6, with 9 bases in between. The CDR3 nucleotides read TGTGCCACCAGCAGAGATAGGGGGGGTCAGCCCCAGCATTTT. This sequence encodes CATSRDRGGQPQHF.

This clonotype was seen only a few times. The chain combines TRBV7-2 with TRBJ1-1; no reliable D call. The germline V gene has CDR1 SGHTA and CDR2 FQGNSA. This CDR3 has 14 amino acids. Trimming stripped 5 bases from V and 4 bases from J, with 14 bases between. The CDR3 DNA reads as TGTGCCAGCAGCCCCTATCTGGCAGCCACTGAAGCTTTCTTT. This gives the protein CASSPYLAATEAFF.

This clonotype was seen ten or more times. The genes are TRBV19 and TRBJ1-2; D ambiguous. V was cut by 5 bases and J by 6 bases, with 13 bases left in between. This CDR3 comprises 13 residues. From germline, CDR1 is LNHDA and CDR2 SQIVND (reference sequence). The CDR3 spells CASSDRKRDGYTF. The CDR3 DNA sequence: TGTGCCAGTAGTGATCGGAAGCGGGATGGCTACACCTTC.

This clonotype was observed a few times. The genes are TRBV11-1 and TRBJ2-7; D unclear. Germline assignment: CDR1 SGHAT and CDR2 FQDESV (reference sequence). Trimming took 3 bases from V and 2 from J, leaving 5 bases between them. This CDR3 is built from 12 residues. The CDR3 DNA sequence: TGTGCCAGCAGCTTTCTCACCTACGAGCAGTACTTC. Its protein is CASSFLTYEQYF.

V gene TRBV14 combines with J gene TRBJ1-2; 8 bases fit TRBD1. Germline lookup yields CDR1 SGHDN and CDR2 FVKESK. The CDR3 has 16 residues. The junction had 12 bases not matched to a gene; V was cut back by 4 bases and J by 5 bases. CDR3 DNA sequence: TGTGCCAGCAGCCCCCCTTGGGACAGGCAATTTTATGGCTACACCTTC. Its protein is CASSPPWDRQFYGYTF. Together with reference TRBV14 and TRBJ1-2, the CDR3 gives the full variable domain: EAGVTQFPSHSVIEKGQTVTLRCDPISGHDNLYWYRRVMGKEIKFLLHFVKESKQDESGMPNNRFLAERTGGTYSTLKVQPAELEDSGVYFCASSPPWDRQFYGYTFGSGTRLTVV.

The DNA of the CDR3 is TGTGCCAGCGGCCGCAACCCAGGGATCCAAAAACTGTTTTTT. Residues: CASGRNPGIQKLFF. This rearrangement joins TRBV7-9 to TRBJ1-4, with D maybe TRBD1 (5 bases). There are 14 residues in the CDR3. Between the trimmed V and J ends, which lost 8 bases and 9 bases, there was a span of 19 bases. Per the germline V gene, CDR1 is SEHNR and CDR2 is FQNEAQ (reference sequence).

The chain carries TRBV14 and TRBJ2-1; the D gene is possibly TRBD2 (5 bases). In germline, CDR1 is SGHDN, CDR2 FVKESK. The V end was cut by 4 bases, the J end by 4 bases, with 20 bases between. This CDR3 region has 17 residues. CDR3 sequence (DNA): TGTGCCAGCAGCCCGACACCCCGAGACTACCGATACAATGAGCAGTTCTTC. Amino acid sequence: CASSPTPRDYRYNEQFF.